These 11 T cell receptor beta chains were sequenced from one sample in a study of STAT5B mutations in CD4+ large granular lymphocyte leukemia. Assay: immunoSEQ multiplex PCR; the TCRdb copy retains only in-frame clones and omits some. The table has 30,000 to 40,000 clones, over 60% seen once; the top ten hold more than 2%. The sequencing input was CD4+ T cells from blood buffy coats. These receptors were collected from a human donor in good health.

V is TRBV27 and J is TRBJ1-6; possibly TRBD1 for D (6 bases). Trimming cost V 6 bases and J 4 bases, with 16 bases left between them. Germline assignment: CDR1 MNHEY and CDR2 SMNVEV (reference sequence). The CDR3 spans 16 residues. CDR3 in amino acids: CASSLSGAAYNSPLHF. The CDR3 DNA sequence: TGTGCCAGCAGCCTTTCGGGGGCCGCGTATAATTCACCCCTCCACTTT.

The chain recombines TRBV20-1 with TRBJ2-1; no reliable D call. The CDR3 runs 11 residues. Germline values: CDR1 DFQATT, CDR2 SNEGSKA (reference sequence). The CDR3 region has the DNA TGCAGCACGACGTCGTGGGGTGAGCAGTTCTTC. This translates into CSTTSWGEQFF.

The chain employs TRBV30 and TRBJ1-1, with D unclear. Germline loops: CDR1 GTSNPN, CDR2 SVGIG (reference sequence). Trimming pared 4 bases from V and 1 base from J, leaving 10 bases between. The length of the CDR3 is 13 residues. The CDR3 region is CAWTYGRNTEAFF. DNA for the CDR3: TGTGCCTGGACCTACGGACGGAACACTGAAGCTTTCTTT.

V is TRBV5-1 and J is TRBJ2-1; D is perhaps TRBD2 (5 bases). Germline loops: CDR1 SGHRS, CDR2 YFSETQ. The CDR3 covers 15 residues. Trimming cost V 4 bases and J 5 bases, with 16 bases left between them. CDR3 nucleotides: TGCGCCAGCAGCCCCGGGATCACGGCACACAATGAGCAGTTCTTC. This encodes CASSPGITAHNEQFF.

This clone was counted between two and nine times. The chain recombines TRBV4-1 with TRBJ1-1; no reliable D call. Trimming took off 6 bases at V and 7 bases at J, with 9 bases between the two ends. The CDR3 sequence is 11 residues long. Germline V gene lookup returns CDR1 MGHRA and CDR2 YSYEKL. CDR3 amino acids: CASRGTVEAFF. CDR3 DNA sequence: TGCGCCAGCAGGGGTACCGTTGAAGCTTTCTTT.

The genes are TRBV10-1 and TRBJ2-2; 7 bases match TRBD2. Germline trimming cut 0 bases from V and 4 bases from J; bases unmatched to any gene: 5. Germline-derived CDR1 and CDR2 are WNHNN and SYGVQD (reference sequence). This CDR3 has 16 amino acids. The CDR3 is CASSESNGGSTGELFF. In nucleotides, the CDR3 is TGCGCCAGCAGTGAGTCGAACGGGGGGAGCACCGGGGAGCTGTTTTTT.

The chain has TRBV10-3 and TRBJ1-1; maybe TRBD1 (5 bases). Germline CDR1 is ENHRY and CDR2 is SYGVKD. Trimming took 6 bases from V and 8 from J, leaving 13 bases between them. The CDR3 totals 12 residues. CDR3 loop: CAIRDTRGEAFF. In DNA, the CDR3 is TGTGCCATCAGGGACACTCGGGGGGAAGCTTTCTTT.

The chain is built from TRBV18 and TRBJ2-1; 8 bases fit TRBD1. Germline-derived CDR1 and CDR2 are KGHSH and LQKENI. V lost 4 bases, J lost 5 bases, and 1 base stayed unmatched. The CDR3 length is 13 residues. Here the CDR3 DNA reads TGTGCCAGCTCACAGGGACAGGACAATGAGCAGTTCTTC. Translated: CASSQGQDNEQFF.

The chain uses TRBV5-4 and TRBJ2-2; D unresolved. Germline values: CDR1 SGHNT, CDR2 YYREEE (reference sequence). The ends were cut back, 5 bases at V and 4 bases at J, with 3 bases in the middle. There are 11 residues in the CDR3. The CDR3 loop reads CASSRTGELFF. The CDR3 region has the DNA TGTGCCAGCAGTCGCACCGGGGAGCTGTTTTTT.

This sequence joins TRBV14 and TRBJ2-2, with D perhaps TRBD2 (5 bases). The V and J ends lost 3 bases and 1 base respectively, with 18 bases between them. The CDR3 consists of 18 residues. The V gene's germline CDR1 is SGHDN and CDR2 FVKESK. The CDR3 sequence: CASSQLRDGLLNTGELFF. In DNA, the CDR3 is TGTGCCAGCAGCCAGCTCAGAGACGGACTGCTGAACACCGGGGAGCTGTTTTTT.

The rearrangement uses TRBV7-9 and TRBJ2-7, with 8 bases matching TRBD2. Germline loops: CDR1 SEHNR, CDR2 FQNEAQ (reference sequence). Losses at the gene ends were 5 bases for V and 3 bases for J; bases not matched to a gene: 3. The CDR3 is 13 amino acids. The CDR3 DNA reads as TGTGCCAGCAGCCCACTAGCGGTCTACGAGCAGTACTTC. It specifies CASSPLAVYEQYF.